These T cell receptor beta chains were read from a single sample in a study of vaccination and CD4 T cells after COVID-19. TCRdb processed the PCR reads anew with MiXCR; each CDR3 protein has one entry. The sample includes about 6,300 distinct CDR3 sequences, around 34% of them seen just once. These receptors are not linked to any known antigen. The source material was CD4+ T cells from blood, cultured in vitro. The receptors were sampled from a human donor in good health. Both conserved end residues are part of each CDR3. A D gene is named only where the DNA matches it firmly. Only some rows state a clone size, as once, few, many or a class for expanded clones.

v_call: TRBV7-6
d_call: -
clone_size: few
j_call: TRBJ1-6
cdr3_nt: TGTGCCAGCAGCCGAAGCAGGAGTAATAATTCACCCCTCCACTTT
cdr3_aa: CASSRSRSNNSPLHF

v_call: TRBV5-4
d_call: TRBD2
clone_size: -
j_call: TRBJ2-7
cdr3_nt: TGTGCCAGCAGCTCCCCGACTAGCGGGAGCAAAGGGAACTACGAGCAGTACTTC
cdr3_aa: CASSSPTSGSKGNYEQYF

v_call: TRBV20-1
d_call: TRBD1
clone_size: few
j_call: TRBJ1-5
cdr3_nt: TGCAGTGCGTACGCGACAGGGATCAATCAGCCCCAGCATTTT
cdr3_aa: CSAYATGINQPQHF

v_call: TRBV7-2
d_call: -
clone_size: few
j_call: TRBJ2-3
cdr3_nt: TGTGCCAGCAGCTTAGATGGTCTTCACACAGATACGCAGTATTTT
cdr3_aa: CASSLDGLHTDTQYF

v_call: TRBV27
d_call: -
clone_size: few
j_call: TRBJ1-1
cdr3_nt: TGTGCCAGCAGTCCCTTAATTAACACTGAAGCTTTCTTT
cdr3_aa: CASSPLINTEAFF

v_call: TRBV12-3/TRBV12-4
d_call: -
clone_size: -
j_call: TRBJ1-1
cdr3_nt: TGTGCCAGCAGGACCATGAACACTGAAGCTTTCTTT
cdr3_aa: CASRTMNTEAFF

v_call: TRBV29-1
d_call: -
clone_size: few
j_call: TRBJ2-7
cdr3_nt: TGCAGCGTTGGTTCCGGAGAGGATAGCGAGCAGTACTTC
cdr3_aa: CSVGSGEDSEQYF

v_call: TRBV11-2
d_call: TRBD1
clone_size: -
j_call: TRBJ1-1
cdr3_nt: TGTGCCAGCAGCCAATGGGACAGGGGGTTTACCACTGAAGCTTTCTTT
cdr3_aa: CASSQWDRGFTTEAFF

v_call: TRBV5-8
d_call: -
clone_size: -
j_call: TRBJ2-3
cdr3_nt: TGTGCCAGCAGCCCCTTTATCTCAGATACGCAGTATTTT
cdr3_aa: CASSPFISDTQYF

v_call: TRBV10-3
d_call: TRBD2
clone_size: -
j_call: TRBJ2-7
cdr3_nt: TGTGCCATCACCTCCGGGACTAGCGACTACGAGCAGTACTTC
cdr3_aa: CAITSGTSDYEQYF

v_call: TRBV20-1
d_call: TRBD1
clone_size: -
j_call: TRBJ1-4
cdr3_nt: TGCAGTGCTAGGGACTCGGGACAGGGCTCAGAAAAACTGTTTTTT
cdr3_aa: CSARDSGQGSEKLFF

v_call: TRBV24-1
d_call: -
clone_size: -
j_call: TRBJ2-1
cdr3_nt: TGTGCCACCAGTGACCCCAGCGGCCCCTACAATGAGCAGTTCTTC
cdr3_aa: CATSDPSGPYNEQFF

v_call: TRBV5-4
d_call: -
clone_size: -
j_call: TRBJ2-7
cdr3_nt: TGTGCCAGCAGCTTGGAGCGACACTACGAGCAGTACTTC
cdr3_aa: CASSLERHYEQYF

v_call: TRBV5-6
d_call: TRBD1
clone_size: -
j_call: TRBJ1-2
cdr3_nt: TGTGCCAGCAGCCGGGACAGACTTTGGATTTTAGGCTACACCTTC
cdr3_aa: CASSRDRLWILGYTF

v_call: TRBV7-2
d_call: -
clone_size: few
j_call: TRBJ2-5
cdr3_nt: TGTGCCAGCAGCCGCGGGGTTAGGGGAAAGACCCAGTACTTC
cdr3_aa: CASSRGVRGKTQYF

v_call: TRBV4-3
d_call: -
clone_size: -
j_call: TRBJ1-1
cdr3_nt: TGCGCCAGCAGCCAAGTGCAGGGAGGCACTGAAGCTTTCTTT
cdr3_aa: CASSQVQGGTEAFF

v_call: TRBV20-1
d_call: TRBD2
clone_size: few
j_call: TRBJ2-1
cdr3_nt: TGCAGTGCTCCTGACGGAGGCGGGAGTCGCAATGAGCAGTTCTTC
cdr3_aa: CSAPDGGGSRNEQFF

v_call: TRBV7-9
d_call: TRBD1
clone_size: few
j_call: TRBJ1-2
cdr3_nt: TGTGCCAGCAGCTTGACAGGGGGCTATGGCTACACCTTC
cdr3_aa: CASSLTGGYGYTF

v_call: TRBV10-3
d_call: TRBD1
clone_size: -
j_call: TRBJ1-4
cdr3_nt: TGTGCCATCAACCCCGGACAGGAGCCTGAAAAACTGTTTTTT
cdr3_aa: CAINPGQEPEKLFF

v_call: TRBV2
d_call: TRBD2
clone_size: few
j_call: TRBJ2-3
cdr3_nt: TGTGCCAGCAGGGGGGGGACTAGCGGGAGGCGCACAGATACGCAGTATTTT
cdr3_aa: CASRGGTSGRRTDTQYF

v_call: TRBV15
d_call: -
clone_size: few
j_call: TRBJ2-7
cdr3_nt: TGTGCCACCAGCGGAGGAAAGGGGGAACTAAGGGACGAGCAGTACTTC
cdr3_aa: CATSGGKGELRDEQYF

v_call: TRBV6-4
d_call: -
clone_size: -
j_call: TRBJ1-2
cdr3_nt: TGTGCCAGCAGTGACGGGGCCCTTGGACCTAGATACTATGGCTACACCTTC
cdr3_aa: CASSDGALGPRYYGYTF